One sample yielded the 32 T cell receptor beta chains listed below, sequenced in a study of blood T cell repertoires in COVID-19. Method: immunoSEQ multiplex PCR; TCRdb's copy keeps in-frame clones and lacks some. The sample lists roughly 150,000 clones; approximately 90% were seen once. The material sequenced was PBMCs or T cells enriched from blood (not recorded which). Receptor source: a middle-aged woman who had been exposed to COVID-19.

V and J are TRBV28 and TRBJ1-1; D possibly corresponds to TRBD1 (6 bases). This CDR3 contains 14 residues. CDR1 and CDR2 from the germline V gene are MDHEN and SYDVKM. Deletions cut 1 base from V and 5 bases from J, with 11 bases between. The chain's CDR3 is CASSLLSGVTEAFF. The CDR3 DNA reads TGTGCCAGCAGTTTATTGTCAGGGGTTACTGAAGCTTTCTTT. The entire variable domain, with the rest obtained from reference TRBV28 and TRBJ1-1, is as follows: DVKVTQSSRYLVKRTGEKVFLECVQDMDHENMFWYRQDPGLGLRLIYFSYDVKMKEKGDIPEGYSVSREKKERFSLILESASTNQTSMYLCASSLLSGVTEAFFGQGTRLTVV.

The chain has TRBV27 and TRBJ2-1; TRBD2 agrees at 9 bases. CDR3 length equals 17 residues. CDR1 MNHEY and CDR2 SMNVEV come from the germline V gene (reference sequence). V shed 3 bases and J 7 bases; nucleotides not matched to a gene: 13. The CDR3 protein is CASSLITGLAVLNEQFF. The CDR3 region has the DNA TGTGCCAGCAGTTTGATCACGGGACTAGCTGTTTTGAATGAGCAGTTCTTC.

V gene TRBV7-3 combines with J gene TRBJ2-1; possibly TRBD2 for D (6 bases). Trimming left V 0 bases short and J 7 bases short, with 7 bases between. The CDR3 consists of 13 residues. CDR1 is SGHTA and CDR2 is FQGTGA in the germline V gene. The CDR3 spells CASSLTRENEQFF. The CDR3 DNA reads TGTGCCAGCAGCTTAACGCGGGAAAATGAGCAGTTCTTC.

The CDR3 sequence is CASSWDRGSQQFF. For the CDR3, the DNA is TGCGCCAGCAGCTGGGACAGGGGAAGTCAGCAGTTCTTC. This chain uses TRBV5-1 with TRBJ2-1; 10 positions agree with TRBD1. This CDR3 contains 13 residues. The germline V gene encodes CDR1 SGHRS and CDR2 YFSETQ. The J segment lost 11 bases and the V segment lost 3 bases, leaving 5 bases of the junction unmatched.

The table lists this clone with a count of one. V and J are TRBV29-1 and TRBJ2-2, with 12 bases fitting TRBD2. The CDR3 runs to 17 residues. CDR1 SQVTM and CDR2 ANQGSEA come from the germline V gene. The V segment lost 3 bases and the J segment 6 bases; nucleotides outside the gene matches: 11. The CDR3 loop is CSVEVPSGGVAPGELFF. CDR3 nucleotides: TGCAGCGTTGAGGTGCCTAGCGGGGGGGTAGCCCCCGGGGAGCTGTTTTTT.

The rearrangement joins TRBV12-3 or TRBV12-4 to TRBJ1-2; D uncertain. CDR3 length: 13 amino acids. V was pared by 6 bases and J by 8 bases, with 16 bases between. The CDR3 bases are TGTGCCAGCAGCCCCTCCGGGATGGGCGGCTACACCTTC. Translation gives CASSPSGMGGYTF.

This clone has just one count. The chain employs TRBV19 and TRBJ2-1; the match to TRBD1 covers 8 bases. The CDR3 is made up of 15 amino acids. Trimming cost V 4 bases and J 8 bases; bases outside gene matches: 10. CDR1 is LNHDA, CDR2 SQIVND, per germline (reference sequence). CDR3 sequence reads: CASSTRTGSIDEQFF. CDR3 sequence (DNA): TGTGCCAGTAGTACGCGGACAGGGAGTATAGATGAGCAGTTCTTC. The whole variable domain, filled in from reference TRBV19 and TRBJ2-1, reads DGGITQSPKYLFRKEGQNVTLSCEQNLNHDAMYWYRQDPGQGLRLIYYSQIVNDFQKGDIAEGYSVSREKKESFPLTVTSAQKNPTAFYLCASSTRTGSIDEQFFGPGTRLTVL.

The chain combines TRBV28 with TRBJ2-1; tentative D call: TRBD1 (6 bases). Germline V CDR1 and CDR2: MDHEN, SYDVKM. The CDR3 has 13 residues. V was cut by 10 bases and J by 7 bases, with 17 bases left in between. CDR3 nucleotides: TGTGCCATCGAGGGACAATCTAGGAATGAGCAGTTCTTC. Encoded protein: CAIEGQSRNEQFF.

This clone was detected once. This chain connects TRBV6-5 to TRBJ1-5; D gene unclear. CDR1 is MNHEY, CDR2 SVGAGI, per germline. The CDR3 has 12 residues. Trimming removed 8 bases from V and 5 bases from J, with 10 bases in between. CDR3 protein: CASGRLDQPQHF. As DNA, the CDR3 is TGTGCCAGCGGCAGGCTGGATCAGCCCCAGCATTTT.

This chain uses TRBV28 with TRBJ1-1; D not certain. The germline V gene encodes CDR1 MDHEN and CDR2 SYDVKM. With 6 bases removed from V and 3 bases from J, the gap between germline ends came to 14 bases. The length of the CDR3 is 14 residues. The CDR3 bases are TGTGCCAGCAGCCCCAGGAGGGCGGACACTGAAGCTTTCTTT. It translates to CASSPRRADTEAFF. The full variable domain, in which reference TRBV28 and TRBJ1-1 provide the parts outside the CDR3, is DVKVTQSSRYLVKRTGEKVFLECVQDMDHENMFWYRQDPGLGLRLIYFSYDVKMKEKGDIPEGYSVSREKKERFSLILESASTNQTSMYLCASSPRRADTEAFFGQGTRLTVV.

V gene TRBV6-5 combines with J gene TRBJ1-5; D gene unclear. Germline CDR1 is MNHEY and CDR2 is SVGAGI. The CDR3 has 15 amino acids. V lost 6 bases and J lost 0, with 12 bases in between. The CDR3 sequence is CASSSGEYSNQPQHF. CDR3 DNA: TGTGCCAGCAGCTCGGGTGAATATAGCAATCAGCCCCAGCATTTT.

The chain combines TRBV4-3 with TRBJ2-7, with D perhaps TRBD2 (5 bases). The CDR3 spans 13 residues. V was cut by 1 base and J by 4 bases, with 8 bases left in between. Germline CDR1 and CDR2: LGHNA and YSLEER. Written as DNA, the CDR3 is TGCGCCAGCAGCCAAGGGCGGGCGTACGAGCAGTACTTC. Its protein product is CASSQGRAYEQYF.

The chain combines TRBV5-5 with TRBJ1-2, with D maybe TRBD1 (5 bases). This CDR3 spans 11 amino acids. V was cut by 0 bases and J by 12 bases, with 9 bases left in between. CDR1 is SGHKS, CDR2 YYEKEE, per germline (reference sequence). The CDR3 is CASSLAGTHTF. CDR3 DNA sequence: TGTGCCAGCAGCTTGGCGGGGACTCACACCTTC.

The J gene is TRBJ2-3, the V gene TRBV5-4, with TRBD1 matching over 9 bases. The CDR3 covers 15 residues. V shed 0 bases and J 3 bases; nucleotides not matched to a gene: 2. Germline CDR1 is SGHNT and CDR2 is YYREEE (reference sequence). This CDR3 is CASSLEDRGTDTQYF. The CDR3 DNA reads TGTGCCAGCAGCTTGGAGGACAGGGGAACAGATACGCAGTATTTT.

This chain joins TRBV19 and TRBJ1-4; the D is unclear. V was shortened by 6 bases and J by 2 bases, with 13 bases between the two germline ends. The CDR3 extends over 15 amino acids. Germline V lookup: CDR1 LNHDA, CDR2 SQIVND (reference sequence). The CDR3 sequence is CASSPGWQTNEKLFF. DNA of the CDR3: TGTGCCAGTAGCCCGGGGTGGCAGACTAATGAAAAACTGTTTTTT. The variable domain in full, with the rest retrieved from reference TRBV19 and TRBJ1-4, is DGGITQSPKYLFRKEGQNVTLSCEQNLNHDAMYWYRQDPGQGLRLIYYSQIVNDFQKGDIAEGYSVSREKKESFPLTVTSAQKNPTAFYLCASSPGWQTNEKLFFGSGTQLSVL.

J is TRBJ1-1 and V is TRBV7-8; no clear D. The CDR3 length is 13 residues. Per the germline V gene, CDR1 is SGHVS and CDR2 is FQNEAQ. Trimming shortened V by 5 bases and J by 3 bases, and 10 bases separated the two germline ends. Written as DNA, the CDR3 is TGTGCCAGCAGCATCGGGAGGGACACTGAAGCTTTCTTT. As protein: CASSIGRDTEAFF.

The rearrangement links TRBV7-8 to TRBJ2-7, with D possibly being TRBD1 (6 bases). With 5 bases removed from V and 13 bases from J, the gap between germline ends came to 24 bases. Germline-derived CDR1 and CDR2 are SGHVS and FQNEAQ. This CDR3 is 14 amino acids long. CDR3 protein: CASSPGPGQGSSYF. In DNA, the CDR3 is TGTGCCAGCAGCCCCGGCCCGGGACAAGGTTCCTCTTACTTC.

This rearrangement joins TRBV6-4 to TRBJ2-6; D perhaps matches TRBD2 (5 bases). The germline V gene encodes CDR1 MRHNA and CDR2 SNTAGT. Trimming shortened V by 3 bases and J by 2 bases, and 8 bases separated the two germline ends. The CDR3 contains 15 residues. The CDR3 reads CASSEDGAGANVLTF. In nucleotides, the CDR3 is TGTGCCAGCAGTGAGGACGGGGCTGGGGCCAACGTCCTGACTTTC.

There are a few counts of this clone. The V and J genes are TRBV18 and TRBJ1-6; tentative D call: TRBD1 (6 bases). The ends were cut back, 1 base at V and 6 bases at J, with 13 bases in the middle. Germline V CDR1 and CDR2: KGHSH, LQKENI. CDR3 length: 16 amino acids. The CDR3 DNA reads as TGTGCCAGCTCACCACAAATAGGGGGACCTAATTCACCCCTCCACTTT. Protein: CASSPQIGGPNSPLHF.

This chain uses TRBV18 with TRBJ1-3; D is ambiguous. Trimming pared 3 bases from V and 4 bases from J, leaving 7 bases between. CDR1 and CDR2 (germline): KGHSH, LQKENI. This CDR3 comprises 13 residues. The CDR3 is CASSPVQGNTIYF. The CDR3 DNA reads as TGTGCCAGCTCACCGGTACAGGGAAACACCATATATTTT. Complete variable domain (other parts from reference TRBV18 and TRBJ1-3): NAGVMQNPRHLVRRRGQEARLRCSPMKGHSHVYWYRQLPEEGLKFMVYLQKENIIDESGMPKERFSAEFPKEGPSILRIQQVVRGDSAAYFCASSPVQGNTIYFGEGSWLTVV.

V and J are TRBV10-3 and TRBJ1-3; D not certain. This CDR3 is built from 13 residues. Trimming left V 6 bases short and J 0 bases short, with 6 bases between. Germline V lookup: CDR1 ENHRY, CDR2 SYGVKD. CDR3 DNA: TGTGCCATCAGGTCCCTCTCTGGAAACACCATATATTTT. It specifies CAIRSLSGNTIYF.

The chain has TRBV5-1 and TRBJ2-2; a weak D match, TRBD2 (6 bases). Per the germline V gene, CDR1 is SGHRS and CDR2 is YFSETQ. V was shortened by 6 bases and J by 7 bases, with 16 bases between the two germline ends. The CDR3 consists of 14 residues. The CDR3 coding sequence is TGCGCCAGCAAGGAAACGCAGGAGGGCGGGGAGCTGTTTTTT. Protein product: CASKETQEGGELFF.

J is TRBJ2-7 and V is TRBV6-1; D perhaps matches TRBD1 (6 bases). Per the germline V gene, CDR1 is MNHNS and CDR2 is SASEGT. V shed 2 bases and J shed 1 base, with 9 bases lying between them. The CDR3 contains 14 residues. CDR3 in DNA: TGTGCCAGCAGTGAACCAGGGGTTTCCTACGAGCAGTACTTC. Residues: CASSEPGVSYEQYF.

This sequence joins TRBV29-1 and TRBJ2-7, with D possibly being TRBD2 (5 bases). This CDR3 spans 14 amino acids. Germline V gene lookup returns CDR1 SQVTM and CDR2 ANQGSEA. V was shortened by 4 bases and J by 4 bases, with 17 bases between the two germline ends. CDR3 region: CSVVSTTSGYEQYF. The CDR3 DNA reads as TGCAGCGTTGTAAGCACTACCTCGGGATACGAGCAGTACTTC.

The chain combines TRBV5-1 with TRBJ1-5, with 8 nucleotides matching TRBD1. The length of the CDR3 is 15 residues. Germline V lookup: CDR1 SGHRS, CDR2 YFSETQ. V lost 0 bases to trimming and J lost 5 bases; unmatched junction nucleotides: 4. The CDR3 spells CASSLGQGYDQPQHF. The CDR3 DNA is TGCGCCAGCAGCTTGGGACAGGGGTACGATCAGCCCCAGCATTTT.

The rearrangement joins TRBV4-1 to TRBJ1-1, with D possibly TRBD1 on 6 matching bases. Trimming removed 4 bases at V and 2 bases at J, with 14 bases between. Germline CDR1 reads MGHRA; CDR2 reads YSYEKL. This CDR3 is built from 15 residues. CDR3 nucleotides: TGCGCCAGCAGCCTTCCAGGGGATGGCAACACTGAAGCTTTCTTT. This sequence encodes CASSLPGDGNTEAFF.

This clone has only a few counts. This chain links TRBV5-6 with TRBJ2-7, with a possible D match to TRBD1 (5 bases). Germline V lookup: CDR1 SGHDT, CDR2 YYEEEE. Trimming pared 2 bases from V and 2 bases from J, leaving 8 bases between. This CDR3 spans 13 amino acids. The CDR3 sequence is CASSFTGAYEQYF. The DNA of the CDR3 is TGTGCCAGCAGCTTTACAGGCGCCTACGAGCAGTACTTC. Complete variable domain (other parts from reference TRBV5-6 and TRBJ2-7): DAGVTQSPTHLIKTRGQQVTLRCSPKSGHDTVSWYQQALGQGPQFIFQYYEEEERQRGNFPDRFSGHQFPNYSSELNVNALLLGDSALYLCASSFTGAYEQYFGPGTRLTVT.

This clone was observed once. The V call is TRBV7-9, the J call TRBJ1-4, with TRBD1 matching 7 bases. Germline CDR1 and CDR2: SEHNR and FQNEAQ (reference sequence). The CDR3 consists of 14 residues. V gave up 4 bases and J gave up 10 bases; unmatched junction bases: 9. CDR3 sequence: CASSSTGEEGKLFF. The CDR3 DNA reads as TGTGCCAGCAGCTCTACAGGGGAGGAGGGAAAACTGTTTTTT.

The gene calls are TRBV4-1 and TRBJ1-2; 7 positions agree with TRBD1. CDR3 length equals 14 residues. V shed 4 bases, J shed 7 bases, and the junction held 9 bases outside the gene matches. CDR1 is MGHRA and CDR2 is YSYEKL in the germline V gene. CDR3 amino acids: CASSPTRQGGGYTF. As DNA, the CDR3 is TGCGCCAGCAGCCCCACCCGACAGGGAGGTGGCTACACCTTC.

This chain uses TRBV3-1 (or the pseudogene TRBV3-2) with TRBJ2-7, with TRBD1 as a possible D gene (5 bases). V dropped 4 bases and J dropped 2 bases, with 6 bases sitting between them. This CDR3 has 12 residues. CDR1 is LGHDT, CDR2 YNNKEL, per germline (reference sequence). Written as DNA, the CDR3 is TGTGCCAGCAGCCCCAGGGCCTACGAGCAGTACTTC. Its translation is CASSPRAYEQYF.

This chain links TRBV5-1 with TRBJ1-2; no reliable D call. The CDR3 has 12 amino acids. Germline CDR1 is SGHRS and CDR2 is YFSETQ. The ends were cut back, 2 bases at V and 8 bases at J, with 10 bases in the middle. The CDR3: CASSFGVEGYTF. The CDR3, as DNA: TGCGCCAGCAGCTTCGGGGTGGAAGGCTACACCTTC.

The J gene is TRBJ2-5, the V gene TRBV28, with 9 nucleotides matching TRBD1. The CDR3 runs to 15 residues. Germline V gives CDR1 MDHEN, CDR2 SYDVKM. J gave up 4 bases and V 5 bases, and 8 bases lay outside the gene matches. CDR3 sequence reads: CASSPPGQGSETQYF. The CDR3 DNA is TGTGCCAGCAGTCCTCCGGGACAGGGTTCAGAGACCCAGTACTTC.